What follows is one T cell receptor (beta chain) and its context. This clonotype has a handful of counts. Its antigen specificity is not known. The record has no base qualities; no much larger clone is one base away. Libraries were constructed by 5' RACE. TCRdb lists the instrument as Illumina HiSeq 2500. The second PCR ran for roughly 7 to 11 cycles and used a J-beta primer mix along with a sample-barcoded 5' primer. Each TCR beta cDNA molecule received a unique molecular identifier from a template-switch 5' adaptor carrying 12 random nucleotides. Each sample yielded at least 2.5 million CDR3-containing paired-end reads. The Mint cDNA synthesis kit, primed by a TRBC-specific oligonucleotide, was used to synthesize first-strand cDNA from all RNA. Following uracil-DNA glycosylase treatment, a first 18-cycle PCR with universal primers M1SS and BC2_uni_R was performed on all cDNA. From the authors' description of their analysis: Each sample was normalized by randomly selecting 1 million high-quality reads, each carrying a distinct molecular identifier. Reads with shared molecular identifiers were discarded instead of being binned into consensus sequences. CDR3 identification, clonotype clustering and error correction used MiTCR with a Q25 quality threshold and the strictest error-elimination algorithm. Lower-bound total TCR beta diversity was estimated with a nonparametric unseen species model using Euler transformation. Starting from the raw public reads, TCRdb applied fastp trimming at Q25, assembled clones with MiXCR and retained in-frame beta chains. Rows with a matching CDR3 protein are joined into one entry that keeps the most common DNA and genes. The V and J calls were determined by TCRdb, not by the authors. For this sample there are 1.5 million to 2 million distinct CDR3 sequences; roughly 49% appear just once. The ten largest clones add up to 2% to 2.5% of the sample.

This specimen belongs to a study of blood T cells in healthy people across ages (dated by TCRdb to between 2014 and 2016). A note on the overall study: In model experiments, template switching captured about one uniquely barcoded TCR beta cDNA molecule for every two T cells. Age-related changes in TCR beta repertoire diversity were measured in the study by deep sequencing normalized with unique cDNA molecular identifiers. The donors were split into four age groups: young (average around 16 years), middle-aged (about 40), aged (more than 55) and long-lived (about 74). To avoid experimental bias, donors of different ages were spread randomly across the sequencing lanes. Two additional independent replicas of 1 million unique cDNA reads from the same blood draw were analyzed for two donors (one aged 18 to 30 and one aged 80 or older). Summary of the overall study and its limitations: Compared with the aged group, the long-lived group had more naive CD4+ T cells, fewer expanded clones and increased TCR diversity, suggesting age selection. The percentage of naive T cells measured by flow cytometry correlated strongly with observed TCR beta diversity. Observed TCR beta diversity per million T cells fell roughly linearly with age, and a significant reduction was already apparent by age around 44. Because donor CMV infection status was unknown, age-related changes in expanded clonotypes were potentially confounded. Total diversity estimates from one million sequenced T cells were considered lower bounds and underestimates. Conclusive comparison of naive and antigen-experienced compartments was prevented by the profiling of bulk unsorted PBMCs.

The CDR3 spans 16 residues, from the cysteine through the phenylalanine. Left in the record is the CDR3 DNA by itself, 48 bases read in frame from the first base. V loses 2 bases of germline sequence and J loses 0 bases, and the interval between the two ends is 11 bases. The germline V gene (reference sequence) yields SEHNR for CDR1 and FQNEAQ for CDR2. Donors were 30 to 45 systemically healthy Caucasian individuals from Russia aged roughly 6 to 95 years. Roughly 10 milliliters of peripheral blood were drawn from each donor into EDTA-treated Vacutainer tubes. Ficoll-Paque density-gradient centrifugation was used to isolate PBMCs, with at least 6.5 million per sample. Total RNA was extracted from PBMCs with Trizol reagent, with at least 5 micrograms obtained per sample. Naive CD45RAhigh/CD27high T cell percentages were measured by flow cytometry on a PBMC aliquot from every donor.

Sequenced sample: blood. Recombination connected TRBV7-9 to TRBJ2-4, and TRBD1 may be the D gene, going by 6 matching bases. The source is a woman between 40 and 50 years old in good health. The sequence in DNA is TGTGCCAGCAGCTTACAACAGGGCCTAGCCAAAAACATTCAGTACTTC. Its protein reads: CASSLQQGLAKNIQYF.